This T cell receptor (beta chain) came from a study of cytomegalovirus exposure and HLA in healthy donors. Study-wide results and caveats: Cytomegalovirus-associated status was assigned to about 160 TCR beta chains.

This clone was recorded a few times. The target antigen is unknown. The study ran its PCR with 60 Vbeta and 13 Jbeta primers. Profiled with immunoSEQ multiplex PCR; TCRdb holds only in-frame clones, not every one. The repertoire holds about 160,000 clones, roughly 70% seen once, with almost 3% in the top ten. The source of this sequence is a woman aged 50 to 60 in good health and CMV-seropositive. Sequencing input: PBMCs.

CDR3 DNA: TGTGCCAGCAGCTTACTAGCGGGTCAAAGAGGGAATGAGCAGTTCTTC. Amino acids: CASSLLAGQRGNEQFF. The chain is built from TRBV7-9 and TRBJ2-1, with 8 bases identical to TRBD2. CDR1 and CDR2 from the germline V gene are SEHNR and FQNEAQ (reference sequence). This CDR3 spans 16 amino acids. V lost 2 bases and J lost 7; bases outside the gene matches: 10. Full variable domain (remainder filled in from reference TRBV7-9 and TRBJ2-1): DTGVSQNPRHKITKRGQNVTFRCDPISEHNRLYWYRQTLGQGPEFLTYFQNEAQLEKSRLLSDRFSAERPKGSFSTLEIQRTEQGDSAMYLCASSLLAGQRGNEQFFGPGTRLTVL.